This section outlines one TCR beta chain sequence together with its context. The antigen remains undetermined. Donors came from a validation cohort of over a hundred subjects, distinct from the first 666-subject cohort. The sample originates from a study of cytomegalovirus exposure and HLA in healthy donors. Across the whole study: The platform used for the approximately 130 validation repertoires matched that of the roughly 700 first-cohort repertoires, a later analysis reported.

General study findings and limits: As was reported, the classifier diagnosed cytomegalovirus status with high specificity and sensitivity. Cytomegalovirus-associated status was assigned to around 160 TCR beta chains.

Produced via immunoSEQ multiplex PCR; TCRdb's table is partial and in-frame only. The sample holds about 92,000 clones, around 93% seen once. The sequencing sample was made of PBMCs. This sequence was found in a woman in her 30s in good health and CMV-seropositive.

CDR3 region: CASASGLAEETQYF. The CDR3 bases are TGTGCCAGCGCCTCAGGGCTAGCGGAAGAGACCCAGTACTTC. The chain links TRBV11-2 to TRBJ2-5; 7 positions match TRBD2. Germline V gene sequence: CDR1 SGHAT, CDR2 FQNNGV. This CDR3 contains 14 residues. J lost 3 bases, V lost 8 bases, and 9 bases had no gene match.